One and the same sample provided the 24 T cell receptor beta chains below, sequenced in a study of blood T cell repertoires in COVID-19 (dated by TCRdb to 2020 to 2022). The method was the immunoSEQ multiplex PCR assay. Drawn from immuneACCESS, this table holds only the in-frame rearrangements with V and J called that TCRdb kept. Clones are partly lost; checked studies trace under half to an unresolved V gene and leave the rest unexplained. Within this sample are under 40,000 clones, with 89% of them counted one time only. The ten largest make up 5% to 7% of the sample. Sequencing was performed on peripheral blood. The receptors derive from a human donor in a cohort sampled during active COVID-19.

V gene TRBV18 combines with J gene TRBJ1-5; D unresolved. The CDR3 length is 14 residues. Trimming took 6 bases from V and 6 from J, leaving 15 bases between them. Germline loops: CDR1 KGHSH, CDR2 LQKENI. DNA of the CDR3: TGTGCCAGCTCCAGGTGGGAGGGTGGTCAGCCCCAGCATTTT. It yields the protein CASSRWEGGQPQHF.

This chain uses TRBV27 with TRBJ1-2; D perhaps matches TRBD1 (5 bases). This CDR3 region has 16 residues. Trimming removed 4 bases at V and 6 bases at J, with 21 bases between. CDR1 and CDR2 (germline): MNHEY, SMNVEV (reference sequence). The CDR3 sequence is CASSSRTGGVLNGYTF. As DNA, the CDR3 is TGTGCCAGCAGTTCCCGGACCGGAGGGGTCCTGAATGGCTACACCTTC.

V usage is TRBV12-3 or TRBV12-4 and J usage is TRBJ2-7; no clear D. Trimming took 5 bases from V and 7 from J, leaving 12 bases between them. This CDR3 contains 12 residues. CDR3 coding DNA: TGTGCCAGCAGTCCGCGATCCTGGGAGCAGTACTTC. Encoded protein: CASSPRSWEQYF.

The rearrangement links TRBV6-2 or TRBV6-3 to TRBJ2-2; TRBD1 matches at 7 bases. Looked up from germline, CDR1 is MNHEY and CDR2 is SVGEGT. The junction had 7 bases not matched to a gene; V was cut back by 3 bases and J by 6 bases. The CDR3 is 15 residues long. The CDR3 loop reads CASSYVGQGAGELFF. DNA of the CDR3: TGTGCCAGCAGTTATGTTGGGCAGGGGGCCGGGGAGCTGTTTTTT.

The chain joins TRBV6-5 to TRBJ2-5; 9 positions agree with TRBD2. The CDR3 runs to 15 residues. Germline CDR1 is MNHEY and CDR2 is SVGAGI. V lost 5 bases and J lost 0; bases outside the gene matches: 4. CDR3 amino acids: CASSLERGDQETQYF. The CDR3, as DNA: TGTGCCAGCAGTCTCGAGCGGGGGGACCAAGAGACCCAGTACTTC.

The V gene is TRBV28, the J gene TRBJ2-7, with 7 bases matching TRBD1. This CDR3 is 11 amino acids long. With 6 bases clipped from V and 9 bases from J, the junction kept 5 bases outside the gene matches. Germline-derived CDR1 and CDR2 are MDHEN and SYDVKM. The CDR3 coding sequence is TGTGCCAGCAGGGGGACAGAGGGGCAGTACTTC. Protein: CASRGTEGQYF. Full variable domain (remainder filled in from reference TRBV28 and TRBJ2-7): DVKVTQSSRYLVKRTGEKVFLECVQDMDHENMFWYRQDPGLGLRLIYFSYDVKMKEKGDIPEGYSVSREKKERFSLILESASTNQTSMYLCASRGTEGQYFGPGTRLTVT.

J is TRBJ1-2 and V is TRBV5-6; the match to TRBD1 covers 10 bases. The germline CDR1 and CDR2 sequences are SGHDT and YYEEEE. With 4 bases clipped from V and 0 bases from J, the junction kept 6 bases outside the gene matches. The CDR3 totals 16 residues. The CDR3 nucleotides read TGTGCCAGCAGCGTAGGGGACAGGGGAGCTAACTATGGCTACACCTTC. It translates to CASSVGDRGANYGYTF.

This clone was found once. This sequence joins TRBV7-2 and TRBJ2-7; D uncertain. This CDR3 region has 13 residues. The ends were cut back, 2 bases at V and 6 bases at J, with 11 bases in the middle. CDR1 is SGHTA, CDR2 FQGNSA, per germline. CDR3 nucleotides: TGTGCCAGCAGCTTATCTCCCGCCAGCGAGCAGTACTTC. Protein: CASSLSPASEQYF.

The chain links TRBV5-1 to TRBJ1-1; D is perhaps TRBD1 (6 bases). Germline V lookup: CDR1 SGHRS, CDR2 YFSETQ. This CDR3 is 17 amino acids long. V gave up 1 base and J gave up 0 bases, with 16 bases separating them. CDR3: CASSLQGGQTLNTEAFF. As DNA, the CDR3 is TGCGCCAGCAGCTTGCAGGGTGGACAGACTTTGAACACTGAAGCTTTCTTT.

The V call is TRBV18, the J call TRBJ1-2; 7 nucleotides agree with TRBD1. The CDR3 is made up of 17 amino acids. Trimming took 4 bases from V and 8 from J; bases not matched to a gene: 19. CDR1 is KGHSH and CDR2 is LQKENI in the germline V gene. The CDR3 DNA follows: TGTGCCAGCTCACTAAATCCGGGACAGACCTCTGGGGGAGGCTACACCTTC. It specifies CASSLNPGQTSGGGYTF.

The chain recombines TRBV7-9 with TRBJ2-1; 12 bases map to TRBD2. The CDR3 spans 17 residues. Per germline, CDR1 SEHNR and CDR2 FQNEAQ (reference sequence). Unmatched junction bases numbered 4, after V lost 3 bases and J lost 1 base. The CDR3 DNA follows: TGTGCCAGCAGCTTGGCCACTAGCGGGGGGTCCTACAATGAGCAGTTCTTC. Translation: CASSLATSGGSYNEQFF.

The chain carries TRBV6-5 and TRBJ1-1; D unresolved. The CDR3 has 13 residues. Trimming took off 3 bases at V and 1 base at J, with 6 bases between the two ends. Germline V gene data show CDR1 as MNHEY and CDR2 as SVGAGI. Here the CDR3 DNA reads TGTGCCAGCAGTTATGAGGGGAACACTGAAGCTTTCTTT. Translating gives CASSYEGNTEAFF.

The V and J genes are TRBV5-1 and TRBJ1-2; D is uncertain. V shed 2 bases and J shed 4 bases, with 21 bases lying between them. The CDR3 is 17 residues long. CDR1 and CDR2 (germline): SGHRS, YFSETQ. CDR3 residues: CASSFGPSSPAAYGYTF. The DNA of the CDR3 is TGCGCCAGCAGCTTTGGGCCGAGCAGTCCTGCAGCCTATGGCTACACCTTC.

This chain uses TRBV7-2 with TRBJ1-6, with a tentative D call TRBD1 (5 bases). Between the trimmed V and J ends, which lost 1 base and 9 bases, there was a span of 10 bases. Per germline, CDR1 SGHTA and CDR2 FQGNSA. The CDR3 is 14 amino acids. The CDR3 region has the DNA TGTGCCAGCAGCTTAGAAGGGGTGGGTTCACCCCTCCACTTT. It encodes CASSLEGVGSPLHF.

CDR3 in DNA: TGTGCCAGCGCCAAAATGGGACTAGCCACCGAGCAGTACTTC. Amino acid sequence: CASAKMGLATEQYF. The rearrangement links TRBV27 to TRBJ2-7, with TRBD2 identical over 9 bases. With V trimmed by 8 bases and J by 6 bases, 11 bases remained unmatched. Germline V gene sequence: CDR1 MNHEY, CDR2 SMNVEV (reference sequence). CDR3 length: 14 amino acids.

V gene TRBV25-1 combines with J gene TRBJ2-3; 7 bases are a match to TRBD1. The germline gives CDR1 MGHDK, CDR2 SYGVNS. The CDR3 spans 13 residues. J gave up 4 bases and V 6 bases, and 4 bases lay outside the gene matches. The CDR3 reads CASSTGAADTQYF. Written as DNA, the CDR3 is TGTGCCAGCAGCACAGGGGCAGCAGATACGCAGTATTTT. Full variable domain (remainder filled in from reference TRBV25-1 and TRBJ2-3): EADIYQTPRYLVIGTGKKITLECSQTMGHDKMYWYQQDPGMELHLIHYSYGVNSTEKGDLSSESTVSRIRTEHFPLTLESARPSHTSQYLCASSTGAADTQYFGPGTRLTVL.

This chain uses TRBV27 with TRBJ1-1; 10 bases match TRBD1. CDR1 is MNHEY, CDR2 SMNVEV, per germline (reference sequence). The V gene end was trimmed by 4 bases and the J gene end by 4 bases; junction bases not matched to a gene: 18. CDR3 length equals 19 residues. This CDR3 is CASSSQAGTGVSRVTEAFF. In DNA form, the CDR3 reads TGTGCCAGCAGTTCACAGGCCGGGACAGGGGTATCTAGGGTCACTGAAGCTTTCTTT.

The V and J genes are TRBV7-2 and TRBJ2-5, with 9 bases aligning to TRBD1. J lost 4 bases, V lost 5 bases, and 11 bases had no gene match. Germline CDR1 reads SGHTA; CDR2 reads FQGNSA. CDR3 size: 16 residues. CDR3 loop: CASSKSDRGYLETQYF. CDR3 in DNA: TGTGCCAGCAGCAAGTCGGACAGGGGTTATTTAGAGACCCAGTACTTC. Full variable domain (rest looked up from reference TRBV7-2 and TRBJ2-5): GAGVSQSPSNKVTEKGKDVELRCDPISGHTALYWYRQSLGQGLEFLIYFQGNSAPDKSGLPSDRFSAERTGGSVSTLTIQRTQQEDSAVYLCASSKSDRGYLETQYFGPGTRLLVL.

CDR3 residues: CASSDLTGNTEAFF. Written as DNA, the CDR3 is TGTGCCAGCAGCGACCTAACAGGGAACACTGAAGCTTTCTTT. This chain connects TRBV7-2 to TRBJ1-1; D perhaps matches TRBD1 (5 bases). This CDR3 region has 14 residues. The V end lost 5 bases, the J end lost 1 base, and 11 bases lay between the germline ends. Germline V gives CDR1 SGHTA, CDR2 FQGNSA.

This chain connects TRBV9 to TRBJ2-7, with D possibly matching TRBD2 (6 bases). The V gene's germline CDR1 is SGDLS and CDR2 YYNGEE. CDR3 size: 16 residues. Trimming took off 2 bases at V and 3 bases at J, with 18 bases between the two ends. The CDR3 reads CASSVAVGAGYYEQYF. The DNA for the CDR3 is TGTGCCAGCAGCGTGGCTGTCGGGGCGGGGTACTACGAGCAGTACTTC.

The chain links TRBV4-1 to TRBJ2-2, with D perhaps TRBD1 (5 bases). V shed 1 base and J shed 7 bases, with 16 bases lying between them. Germline values: CDR1 MGHRA, CDR2 YSYEKL. The CDR3 loop spans 16 amino acids. CDR3 loop: CASSQVRSRANGELFF. The CDR3 region has the DNA TGCGCCAGCAGCCAAGTACGATCCAGGGCGAACGGGGAGCTGTTTTTT.

The gene calls are TRBV3-1 (or the pseudogene TRBV3-2) and TRBJ2-1; TRBD2 agrees at 7 bases. The junction had 1 base not matched to a gene; V was cut back by 3 bases and J by 5 bases. This CDR3 is built from 13 residues. Germline CDR1 is LGHDT and CDR2 is YNNKEL (reference sequence). Here the CDR3 DNA reads TGTGCCAGCAGCCAGGGGGGGGACAATGAGCAGTTCTTC. The encoded protein is CASSQGGDNEQFF.

This clone was counted once. The chain carries TRBV3-1 (or the pseudogene TRBV3-2) and TRBJ1-3; D gene unclear. This CDR3 comprises 16 residues. Trimming cost V 4 bases and J 0 bases, with 13 bases left between them. Germline V gene lookup returns CDR1 LGHDT and CDR2 YNNKEL (reference sequence). DNA of the CDR3: TGTGCCAGCAGCCTTCCAGGCAGCTACTCTGGAAACACCATATATTTT. Amino acid sequence: CASSLPGSYSGNTIYF.

The chain employs TRBV19 and TRBJ1-2, with TRBD1 matching over 12 bases. V lost 11 bases and J lost 8; bases outside the gene matches: 12. Germline lookup yields CDR1 LNHDA and CDR2 SQIVND (reference sequence). CDR3 size: 14 residues. In nucleotides, the CDR3 is TGTGCCGCCGGGACAGGGGGCCCCTTGGTCGGCTACACCTTC. It is translated as CAAGTGGPLVGYTF. The entire variable domain, with the rest obtained from reference TRBV19 and TRBJ1-2, is as follows: DGGITQSPKYLFRKEGQNVTLSCEQNLNHDAMYWYRQDPGQGLRLIYYSQIVNDFQKGDIAEGYSVSREKKESFPLTVTSAQKNPTAFYLCAAGTGGPLVGYTFGSGTRLTVV.